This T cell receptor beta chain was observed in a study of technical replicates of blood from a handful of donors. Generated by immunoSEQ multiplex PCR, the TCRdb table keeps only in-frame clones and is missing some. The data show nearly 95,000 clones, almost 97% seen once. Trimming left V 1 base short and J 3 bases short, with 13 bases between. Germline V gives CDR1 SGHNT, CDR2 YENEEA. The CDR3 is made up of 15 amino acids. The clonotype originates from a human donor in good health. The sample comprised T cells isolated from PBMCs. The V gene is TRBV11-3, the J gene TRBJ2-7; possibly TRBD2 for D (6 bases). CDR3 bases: TGTGCCAGCAGCTTAGGGGGACTCCCTAACTACGAGCAGTACTTC. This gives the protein CASSLGGLPNYEQYF.